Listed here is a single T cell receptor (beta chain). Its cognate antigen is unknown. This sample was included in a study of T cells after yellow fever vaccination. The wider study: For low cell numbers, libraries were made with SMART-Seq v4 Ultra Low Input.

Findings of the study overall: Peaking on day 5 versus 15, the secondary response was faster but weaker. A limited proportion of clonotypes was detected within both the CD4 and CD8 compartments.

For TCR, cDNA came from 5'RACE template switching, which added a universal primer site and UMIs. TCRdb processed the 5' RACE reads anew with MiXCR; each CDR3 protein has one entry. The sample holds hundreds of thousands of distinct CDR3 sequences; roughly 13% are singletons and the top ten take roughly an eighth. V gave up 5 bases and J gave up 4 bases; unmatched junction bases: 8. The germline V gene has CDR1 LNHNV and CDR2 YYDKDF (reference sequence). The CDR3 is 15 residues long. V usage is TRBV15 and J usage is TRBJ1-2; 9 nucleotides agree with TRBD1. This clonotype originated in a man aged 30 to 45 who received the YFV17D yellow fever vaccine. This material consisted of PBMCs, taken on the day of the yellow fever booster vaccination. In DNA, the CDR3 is TGTGCCACCAGCGGCGGGACAGGGCGGACCTATGGCTACACCTTC. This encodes CATSGGTGRTYGYTF.